The source of this T cell receptor beta chain is a study of shared clonotypes between healthy human individuals. Study-wide results and limits: Generation probabilities were higher for clonotypes shared across all four sorted-subset donors than for unshared ones.

For this clone: The antigen is not known.

The V end was cut by 7 bases, the J end by 3 bases, with 16 bases between. The CDR3 is 15 amino acids. Germline lookup yields CDR1 MNHNS and CDR2 SASEGT. The donors were all Caucasian adults (living in Nashville, Tennessee). In the sorted-subset replicate PCRs, 200 ng DNA, around 32,000 T cell genomes, was used. Generated by immunoSEQ multiplex PCR, the TCRdb table keeps only in-frame clones and is missing some. The sample has about 1 million clones, about 77% seen once. Sequences were obtained from memory CD4+ T cells sorted from blood. Described subset: CD45RA-negative fraction. This TCR was sampled from a man younger than 35 in good health. The chain employs TRBV6-1 and TRBJ1-3; D is unclear. The CDR3 loop is CASTSPGGRGNTIYF. CDR3 sequence (DNA): TGTGCCAGCACTAGCCCCGGAGGTCGTGGAAACACCATATATTTT.